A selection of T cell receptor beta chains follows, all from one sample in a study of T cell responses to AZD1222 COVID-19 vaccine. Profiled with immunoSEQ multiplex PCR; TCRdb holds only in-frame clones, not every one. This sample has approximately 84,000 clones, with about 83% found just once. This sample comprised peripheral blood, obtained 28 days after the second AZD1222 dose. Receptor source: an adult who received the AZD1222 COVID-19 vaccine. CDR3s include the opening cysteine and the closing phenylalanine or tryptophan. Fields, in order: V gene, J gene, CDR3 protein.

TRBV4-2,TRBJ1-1,CASSQTGEVNTEAFF
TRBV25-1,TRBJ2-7,CASSPRFSSYEQYF
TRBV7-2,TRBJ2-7,CASSLEAGSSYEQYF
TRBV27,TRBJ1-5,CASSLTGQSLNQPQHF
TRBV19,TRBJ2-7,CASSTGTGGAGEQYF
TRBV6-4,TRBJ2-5,CASSLYGRAGETQYF
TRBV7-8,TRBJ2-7,CASSSPQEGGYEQYF
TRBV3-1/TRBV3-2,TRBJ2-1,CASSPRVGDEQFF
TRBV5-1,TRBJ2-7,CASSLREHSYEQYF
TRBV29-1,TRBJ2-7,CSVGRVGEPSYEQYF
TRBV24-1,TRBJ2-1,CATSELAGGVGNEQFF
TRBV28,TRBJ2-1,CASSSGQLGGNEQFF
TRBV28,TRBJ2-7,CASSSSTSGILYEQYF
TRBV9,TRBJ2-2,CASSAQGAYGELFF
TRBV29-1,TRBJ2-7,CSVGPGTSGRRVSYEQYF
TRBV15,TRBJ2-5,CATSSPWTQYF
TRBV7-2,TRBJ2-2,CASSFQGANTGELFF
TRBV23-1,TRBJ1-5,CASSHGQGSQPQHF
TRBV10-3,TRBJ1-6,CAIRWSPLHF
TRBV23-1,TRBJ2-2,CASSQSEGTGLNGELFF
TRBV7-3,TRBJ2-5,CASSSPGLAGSGETQYF
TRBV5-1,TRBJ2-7,CASSLVTPGQGHEQYF
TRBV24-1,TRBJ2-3,CATSDLKLAEGTDTQYF
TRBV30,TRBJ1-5,CAWRGQGNQPQHF
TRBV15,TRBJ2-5,CATSRDTAETQYF
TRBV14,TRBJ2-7,CASSPRGNEQYF
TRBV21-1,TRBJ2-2,CASSRDSPRGWVSLRSTGELFF
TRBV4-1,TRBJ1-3,CASSQDLRGPISSSGNTIYF
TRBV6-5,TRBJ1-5,CASSRVPRSNQPQHF
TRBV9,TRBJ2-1,CASSVSGSRDEQFF
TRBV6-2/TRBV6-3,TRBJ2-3,CASSPRLGGDTQYF
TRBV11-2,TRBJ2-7,CASSSAGLMYEQYF
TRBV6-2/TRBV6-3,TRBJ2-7,CASSEPGLGAYEQYF
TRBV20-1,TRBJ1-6,CSAAGPRALHF
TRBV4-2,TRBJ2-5,CASSQDVTGEETQYF
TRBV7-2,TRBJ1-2,CASSSSGGTYGYTF
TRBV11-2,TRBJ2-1,CASSSLTSGSNEQFF
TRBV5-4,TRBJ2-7,CASSSHRLAVTYEQYF
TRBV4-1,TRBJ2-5,CASSQEGQGYQETQYF
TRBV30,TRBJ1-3,CAWSVPGVISGNTIYF
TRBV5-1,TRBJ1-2,CASSYDGGAYGYTF
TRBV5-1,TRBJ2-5,CASSLAMRGQETQYF